Listed below are T cell receptor beta chains from one sample, sequenced in a study of cytomegalovirus exposure and HLA in healthy donors. Data came from immunoSEQ multiplex PCR; TCRdb stores just in-frame clones and leaves some out. The table lists some 110,000 clones, about 88% of them singletons. Material: PBMCs. These receptor sequences come from a man aged 18 to 30 in good health and CMV-seropositive. Both conserved end residues are part of each CDR3. A D gene is named only where the DNA matches it firmly. The listing skips clone size in some rows; elsewhere it reads once, few, many or a size class.

V,size,J,D,CDR3,DNA
TRBV5-1,NA,TRBJ1-6,NA,CASSSSRGNSPLHF,TGCGCCAGCAGCTCAAGCAGGGGTAATTCACCCCTCCACTTT
TRBV27,NA,TRBJ2-5,TRBD1,CASSPLVVQGVQETQYF,TGTGCCAGCAGTCCCCTAGTGGTGCAGGGGGTACAAGAGACCCAGTACTTC
TRBV7-7,NA,TRBJ2-2,TRBD1,CASSLETGGTGELFF,TGTGCTAGCAGCTTGGAAACAGGGGGCACCGGGGAGCTGTTTTTT
TRBV5-1,few,TRBJ1-1,TRBD1,CASSRTGTGNTEAFF,TGCGCCAGCAGCCGAACCGGGACAGGGAACACTGAAGCTTTCTTT
TRBV5-1,few,TRBJ2-7,NA,CASSLLSGSEQYF,TGCGCCAGCAGCTTGTTGTCGGGGAGTGAGCAGTACTTC
TRBV28,NA,TRBJ1-4,NA,CASSNTRGEKLFF,TGTGCCAGCAGTAACACCCGAGGAGAAAAACTGTTTTTT
TRBV7-2,NA,TRBJ2-3,TRBD2,CASSLTSETDTQYF,TGTGCCAGCAGCTTAACTAGCGAGACAGATACGCAGTATTTT
TRBV4-3,NA,TRBJ2-1,NA,CASSPTGQNNEQFF,TGCGCCAGCAGCCCTACTGGACAGAACAATGAGCAGTTCTTC
TRBV4-3,few,TRBJ1-5,NA,CASSQEERQPQHF,TGCGCCAGCAGCCAAGAAGAGAGACAGCCCCAGCATTTT
TRBV18,NA,TRBJ1-6,TRBD1,CASSPGIRDRYSPLHF,TGTGCCAGCTCACCAGGGATCCGGGACAGATATTCACCCCTCCACTTT
TRBV11-1,NA,TRBJ2-7,TRBD2,CASSRLAGGPHEQYF,TGTGCCAGCAGCAGACTAGCGGGGGGGCCGCACGAGCAGTACTTC
TRBV19,NA,TRBJ2-5,NA,CASIGREETQYF,TGTGCCAGTATTGGGCGAGAAGAGACCCAGTACTTC
TRBV6-6,NA,TRBJ2-7,TRBD1,CASRDRGTVSSYEQYF,TGTGCCAGCCGGGACAGGGGCACCGTATCGTCCTACGAGCAGTACTTC
TRBV5-1,NA,TRBJ1-1,NA,CASSQQTGNTEAFF,TGCGCCAGCAGCCAGCAGACAGGAAACACTGAAGCTTTCTTT
TRBV19,NA,TRBJ1-1,TRBD1,CATSTGGTEAFF,TGTGCCACCTCAACAGGGGGAACTGAAGCTTTCTTT
TRBV5-5,NA,TRBJ2-7,NA,CASSLGIQLGYEQYF,TGTGCCAGCAGCTTGGGTATCCAACTCGGGTACGAGCAGTACTTC
TRBV7-7,NA,TRBJ2-1,NA,CASSLGTGNHEQFF,TGTGCCAGCAGCTTAGGCACGGGGAACCATGAGCAGTTCTTC
TRBV30,NA,TRBJ1-5,NA,CAWATGGGNQPQHF,TGTGCCTGGGCCACGGGGGGCGGCAATCAGCCCCAGCATTTT
TRBV7-2,NA,TRBJ1-1,TRBD1,CASSRQGASMNTEAFF,TGTGCCAGCAGCAGACAGGGGGCCTCAATGAACACTGAAGCTTTCTTT
TRBV4-2,NA,TRBJ1-2,NA,CASSQDYNGDYGYTF,TGTGCCAGCAGCCAAGATTATAACGGAGACTATGGCTACACCTTC
TRBV27,NA,TRBJ2-7,NA,CASSFVDSAYEQYF,TGTGCCAGCAGTTTTGTAGACTCTGCCTACGAGCAGTACTTC
TRBV28,NA,TRBJ1-1,NA,CASSLYKIEAFF,TGTGCCAGCAGTTTATACAAGATAGAAGCTTTCTTT
TRBV18,NA,TRBJ2-7,NA,CASSPAGMGSYEQYF,TGTGCCAGCTCACCTGCAGGTATGGGCAGTTACGAGCAGTACTTC
TRBV18,NA,TRBJ1-2,NA,CASSPETGGPINYGYTF,TGTGCCAGCTCACCAGAAACGGGGGGTCCCATCAACTATGGCTACACCTTC
TRBV4-3,NA,TRBJ1-1,NA,CASSQDRQLEAFF,TGCGCCAGCAGCCAAGATCGCCAGTTAGAAGCTTTCTTT
TRBV19,NA,TRBJ2-7,NA,CASTSDRFSYEQYF,NA
TRBV6-4,once,TRBJ2-3,NA,CASSGRTTTDTQYF,TGTGCCAGCAGTGGTCGGACAACCACAGATACGCAGTATTTT
TRBV18,NA,TRBJ1-6,NA,CASSPPQGNNSPLHF,TGTGCCAGCTCACCACCCCAGGGAAATAATTCACCCCTCCACTTT
TRBV4-2,many,TRBJ2-1,NA,CASSQGEVNEQFF,TGTGCCAGCAGCCAAGGAGAGGTCAATGAGCAGTTCTTC
TRBV4-3,few,TRBJ1-1,NA,CASSQGTSNTEAFF,TGCGCCAGCAGCCAAGGGACATCGAACACTGAAGCTTTCTTT
TRBV28,NA,TRBJ2-7,NA,CACGSGMGLGEQYF,TGTGCCTGCGGGTCCGGGATGGGGTTAGGGGAGCAGTACTTC
TRBV28,NA,TRBJ1-4,TRBD1,CASSPTGVPNEKLFF,TGTGCCAGCAGCCCGACAGGGGTGCCTAATGAAAAACTGTTTTTT
TRBV7-7,NA,TRBJ2-1,TRBD1,CASSAMPLGQGVNEQFF,TGTGCCAGCAGCGCCATGCCATTGGGACAGGGTGTCAATGAGCAGTTCTTC
TRBV2,NA,TRBJ1-1,NA,CASRSQTIPNTEAFF,TGTGCCAGCAGATCCCAGACAATCCCGAACACTGAAGCTTTCTTT
TRBV2,once,TRBJ1-5,NA,CASSDGSPATQPQHF,TGTGCCAGCAGTGACGGGAGCCCAGCTACTCAGCCCCAGCATTTT
TRBV2,few,TRBJ2-7,NA,CASSPIYEQYF,TGTGCCAGCAGCCCTATCTACGAGCAGTACTTC
TRBV27,NA,TRBJ1-1,NA,CASSGSSEAFF,TGTGCCAGCAGTGGGAGCTCTGAAGCTTTCTTT
TRBV14,NA,TRBJ2-5,TRBD2,CASSQVTSGGPTQETQYF,TGTGCCAGCAGCCAAGTAACTAGCGGGGGGCCTACTCAAGAGACCCAGTACTTC
TRBV20-1,once,TRBJ2-4,NA,CSPLGGDIQYF,TGCAGTCCCTTAGGGGGTGACATTCAGTACTTC
TRBV6-5,NA,TRBJ2-7,NA,CASSPGAHEQYF,TGTGCCAGCAGCCCAGGGGCCCACGAGCAGTACTTC
TRBV27,NA,TRBJ2-1,TRBD2,CASSWTSGGAREQFF,TGTGCCAGCAGTTGGACTAGCGGGGGGGCTAGGGAGCAGTTCTTC
TRBV18,NA,TRBJ1-1,TRBD1,CASSLLPGTENTEAFF,TGTGCCAGCTCACTCCTACCCGGGACAGAGAACACTGAAGCTTTCTTT
TRBV5-6,NA,TRBJ2-1,NA,CASSSSPRTSSYNEQFF,TGTGCCAGCAGCTCCTCCCCGAGAACCTCCTCCTACAATGAGCAGTTCTTC
TRBV7-8,NA,TRBJ2-1,TRBD1,CASSSDLTRDSKDVYNEQFF,TGTGCCAGCAGCTCGGACTTAACCCGGGACAGTAAGGACGTTTACAATGAGCAGTTCTTC
TRBV19,few,TRBJ1-6,NA,CASRMSSYNSPLHF,TGTGCCAGTAGAATGAGCTCCTATAATTCACCCCTCCACTTT
TRBV7-2,NA,TRBJ2-3,NA,CASSLDRSTDTQYF,TGTGCCAGCAGCTTAGACAGATCCACAGATACGCAGTATTTT
TRBV18,NA,TRBJ2-2,NA,CASSPSLAEGAGELFF,TGTGCCAGCTCACCATCACTAGCAGAAGGCGCCGGGGAGCTGTTTTTT
TRBV6-1,NA,TRBJ2-7,TRBD2,CASSPTSGGAYEQYF,TGTGCCAGCAGTCCCACTAGCGGGGGTGCCTACGAGCAGTACTTC
TRBV27,NA,TRBJ1-2,NA,CASSLWSGDGYTF,TGTGCCAGCAGTTTATGGAGCGGGGATGGCTACACCTTC
TRBV6-6,NA,TRBJ2-7,TRBD2,CASSRGIAGGYEQYF,TGTGCCAGCAGCCGCGGGATAGCGGGGGGTTACGAGCAGTACTTC
TRBV29-1,NA,TRBJ2-3,NA,CSVSRGGDTQYF,TGCAGCGTTTCTCGAGGGGGAGATACGCAGTATTTT